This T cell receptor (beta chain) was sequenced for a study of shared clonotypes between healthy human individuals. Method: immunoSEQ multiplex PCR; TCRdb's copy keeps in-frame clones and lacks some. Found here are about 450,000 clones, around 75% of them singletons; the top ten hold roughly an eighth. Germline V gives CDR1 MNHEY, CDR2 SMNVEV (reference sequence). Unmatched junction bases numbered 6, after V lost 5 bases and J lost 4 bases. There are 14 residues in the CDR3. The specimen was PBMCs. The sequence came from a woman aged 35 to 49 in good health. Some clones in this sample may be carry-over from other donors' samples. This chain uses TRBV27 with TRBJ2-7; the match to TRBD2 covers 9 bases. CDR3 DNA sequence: TGTGCCAGCAGTCCATCGACTAGCGGATACGAGCAGTACTTC. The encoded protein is CASSPSTSGYEQYF.